The 23 T cell receptor beta chains in this list originate from one sample, sequenced in a study of blood T cell repertoires in COVID-19. Assay used: immunoSEQ multiplex PCR; TCRdb lists only in-frame clones, some missing. Here the sample spans 230,000 or so clones, 75% to 85% being singletons. Material for sequencing was peripheral blood. The origin of the receptors is a man aged 40-55 years who had recovered from COVID-19.

V usage is TRBV9 and J usage is TRBJ1-6, with D unclear. Germline CDR1 reads SGDLS; CDR2 reads YYNGEE. The length of the CDR3 is 14 residues. Trimming left V 4 bases short and J 10 bases short, with 15 bases between. CDR3 coding DNA: TGTGCCAGCAGCCCACGGTCGGGTGAATCACCCCTCCACTTT. Translated: CASSPRSGESPLHF.

The chain joins TRBV29-1 to TRBJ2-5; a possible D gene is TRBD2 (5 bases). Germline-derived CDR1 and CDR2 are SQVTM and ANQGSEA. This CDR3 has 14 amino acids. Trimming pared 2 bases from V and 1 base from J, leaving 11 bases between. The CDR3 spells CSVEFLRVQETQYF. The CDR3 DNA reads as TGCAGCGTTGAATTCTTGAGGGTCCAAGAGACCCAGTACTTC.

The CDR3: CASSFLGRVGSPLHF. CDR3 DNA sequence: TGTGCCAGCAGCTTCCTCGGCAGGGTGGGTTCACCCCTCCACTTT. The chain combines TRBV11-2 with TRBJ1-6, with a weak D call TRBD1 (5 bases). Trimming pared 3 bases from V and 9 bases from J, leaving 15 bases between. Germline CDR1 reads SGHAT; CDR2 reads FQNNGV. The CDR3 sequence is 15 residues long.

V usage is TRBV5-1 and J usage is TRBJ2-3; D perhaps matches TRBD2 (5 bases). Germline V gene sequence: CDR1 SGHRS, CDR2 YFSETQ. The V gene lost 0 bases and the J gene lost 4 bases, with 9 bases spanning the gap. The length of the CDR3 is 14 residues. The CDR3 nucleotides are TGCGCCAGCAGCTTGGGAGGGCCCGCAGATACGCAGTATTTT. Protein: CASSLGGPADTQYF.

This chain joins TRBV7-2 and TRBJ2-7; the match to TRBD1 covers 7 bases. Germline V gives CDR1 SGHTA, CDR2 FQGNSA. J lost 3 bases, V lost 0 bases, and 5 bases had no gene match. This CDR3 region has 15 residues. CDR3 in amino acids: CASSLATGVGYEQYF. In DNA form, the CDR3 reads TGTGCCAGCAGCTTAGCTACAGGGGTAGGCTACGAGCAGTACTTC.

This chain links TRBV6-1 with TRBJ2-5; 8 bases are shared with TRBD2. The J segment lost 4 bases and the V segment lost 2 bases, leaving 15 bases of the junction unmatched. CDR3 size: 18 residues. Germline-derived CDR1 and CDR2 are MNHNS and SASEGT. CDR3 nucleotides: TGTGCCAGCAGTGAAATGGTAGCGGGATCTGCACCAACAGAGACCCAGTACTTC. This encodes CASSEMVAGSAPTETQYF.

The CDR3 spells CATSAASAGDYNEQFF. CDR3 coding DNA: TGTGCCACCAGTGCCGCATCAGCGGGAGACTACAATGAGCAGTTCTTC. The V gene is TRBV24-1, the J gene TRBJ2-1; TRBD2 matches 8 bases. Per germline, CDR1 KGHDR and CDR2 SFDVKD. This CDR3 contains 16 residues. V was pared by 5 bases and J by 3 bases, with 8 bases of the junction left unmatched.

CDR3 coding DNA: TGTGCCAGCTCACCAGGGCAGGGGTCGGGCTACACCTTC. Translating gives CASSPGQGSGYTF. This sequence joins TRBV18 and TRBJ1-2, with D perhaps matching TRBD1 (6 bases). Trimming took off 2 bases at V and 8 bases at J, with 12 bases between the two ends. Germline loops: CDR1 KGHSH, CDR2 LQKENI. The CDR3 runs 13 residues.

V usage is TRBV9 and J usage is TRBJ1-1; 12 nucleotides agree with TRBD1. The CDR3 totals 16 residues. V was pared by 4 bases and J by 6 bases, with 10 bases of the junction left unmatched. Germline loops: CDR1 SGDLS, CDR2 YYNGEE. DNA of the CDR3: TGTGCCAGCAGCCCCCGCGGGGGACAGGGGGCCTCTGAAGCTTTCTTT. Translating it yields CASSPRGGQGASEAFF.

The rearrangement uses TRBV30 and TRBJ1-3; D gene ambiguous. The germline V gene encodes CDR1 GTSNPN and CDR2 SVGIG (reference sequence). Trimming took off 3 bases at V and 4 bases at J, with 13 bases between the two ends. The CDR3 spans 14 residues. CDR3 bases: TGTGCCTGGAGGGACCACGGGATCGGAAACACCATATATTTT. Translated: CAWRDHGIGNTIYF.

The chain uses TRBV6-2 or TRBV6-3 and TRBJ2-1; 16 bases are a match to TRBD2. This CDR3 comprises 19 residues. Germline lookup yields CDR1 MNHEY and CDR2 SVGEGT. Trimming cost V 2 bases and J 7 bases; bases outside gene matches: 11. The chain's CDR3 is CASSYGGLAGGPSRNEQFF. CDR3 nucleotide sequence: TGTGCCAGCAGTTACGGGGGACTAGCGGGAGGGCCATCAAGGAATGAGCAGTTCTTC.

V gene TRBV12-3 or TRBV12-4 combines with J gene TRBJ2-1; tentative D call: TRBD2 (6 bases). The CDR3 length is 11 residues. V lost 9 bases and J lost 7, with 10 bases in between. The CDR3 DNA is TGTGCCAGTGAACGGGGGAATGAGCAGTTCTTC. Its protein product is CASERGNEQFF.

V gene TRBV6-5 combines with J gene TRBJ2-5; TRBD2 agrees at 8 bases. Trimming cost V 4 bases and J 2 bases; bases outside gene matches: 6. Germline V gene sequence: CDR1 MNHEY, CDR2 SVGAGI. The CDR3 covers 15 residues. CDR3 nucleotide sequence: TGTGCCAGCAGTTCTCCCGGGGGGGATCAAGAGACCCAGTACTTC. As protein: CASSSPGGDQETQYF.

The V and J genes are TRBV15 and TRBJ2-5; possibly TRBD2 for D (5 bases). CDR1 is LNHNV and CDR2 is YYDKDF in the germline V gene (reference sequence). V lost 0 bases, J lost 5 bases, and 16 bases lay in between. CDR3 length: 16 amino acids. CDR3 sequence: CATSRDQASKEETQYF. CDR3 DNA: TGTGCCACCAGCAGAGATCAGGCTAGCAAGGAGGAGACCCAGTACTTC.

This clone was detected only a few times. The chain combines TRBV29-1 with TRBJ2-3, with D perhaps matching TRBD1 (5 bases). Trimming removed 4 bases at V and 0 bases at J, with 11 bases between. This CDR3 is built from 14 residues. Per the germline V gene, CDR1 is SQVTM and CDR2 is ANQGSEA. The CDR3 protein is CSVGWGSSTDTQYF. CDR3 in DNA: TGCAGCGTTGGGTGGGGCTCTAGCACAGATACGCAGTATTTT.

This chain joins TRBV30 and TRBJ1-5; the D gene is possibly TRBD1 (5 bases). Germline CDR1 GTSNPN, CDR2 SVGIG (reference sequence). This CDR3 is built from 15 residues. The V gene lost 1 base and the J gene lost 0 bases, with 10 bases spanning the gap. CDR3 DNA sequence: TGTGCCTGGAGTGCCCGACAGAATAGCAATCAGCCCCAGCATTTT. Protein sequence: CAWSARQNSNQPQHF.

V is TRBV3-1 (or the pseudogene TRBV3-2) and J is TRBJ1-3; 7 nucleotides match TRBD1. Germline V gives CDR1 LGHDT, CDR2 YNNKEL (reference sequence). With 4 bases clipped from V and 6 bases from J, the junction kept 6 bases outside the gene matches. The CDR3 runs 14 residues. CDR3 region: CASSPRDRENTIYF. CDR3 in DNA: TGTGCCAGCAGCCCCCGGGACAGAGAAAACACCATATATTTT.

The rearrangement links TRBV19 to TRBJ2-2; tentatively, D is TRBD2 (5 bases). V lost 10 bases and J 5 bases, leaving 17 bases between the germline ends. Germline V gene sequence: CDR1 LNHDA, CDR2 SQIVND (reference sequence). CDR3 length: 14 amino acids. The DNA of the CDR3 is TGTGCCACCTCGAGGGCCCTGGGGACCGGGGAGCTGTTTTTT. It encodes CATSRALGTGELFF. Supplemented by reference TRBV19 and TRBJ2-2, the full variable domain reads DGGITQSPKYLFRKEGQNVTLSCEQNLNHDAMYWYRQDPGQGLRLIYYSQIVNDFQKGDIAEGYSVSREKKESFPLTVTSAQKNPTAFYLCATSRALGTGELFFGEGSRLTVL.

DNA of the CDR3: TGTGCCAGCAGCCGTCTACCGGGACAGTCTTACGAGCAGTACTTC. It codes for CASSRLPGQSYEQYF. This chain uses TRBV6-4 with TRBJ2-7, with 7 bases fitting TRBD1. The CDR3 totals 15 residues. V trimming: 6 bases; J trimming: 4 bases; junction bases outside the gene matches: 12. The germline V gene has CDR1 MRHNA and CDR2 SNTAGT.

The chain links TRBV3-1 (or the pseudogene TRBV3-2) to TRBJ2-1; TRBD2 aligns across 7 bases. Germline loops: CDR1 LGHDT, CDR2 YNNKEL (reference sequence). The junction had 10 bases not matched to a gene; V was cut back by 5 bases and J by 9 bases. The CDR3 covers 14 residues. The CDR3 DNA follows: TGTGCCAGCAGCAGTGCAGCGGGAAATGGTGAGCAGTTCTTC. This translates into CASSSAAGNGEQFF.

The chain links TRBV6-6 to TRBJ1-4, with 8 bases lining up with TRBD1. Germline values: CDR1 MNHNY, CDR2 SVGAGI (reference sequence). After removal of 6 bases from V and 6 bases from J, the junction contained 6 bases not matched to a gene. The CDR3 loop spans 14 amino acids. The CDR3 nucleotides are TGTGCCAGCAGCCCGCGGACAGGGCATGAAAAACTGTTTTTT. This gives the protein CASSPRTGHEKLFF.

V gene TRBV5-5 combines with J gene TRBJ2-2, with D possibly being TRBD1 (5 bases). The length of the CDR3 is 14 residues. Germline CDR1 SGHKS, CDR2 YYEKEE (reference sequence). Trimming removed 7 bases from V and 2 bases from J, with 12 bases in between. Here the CDR3 DNA reads TGTGCCAGCCAGGCCAGGACAAACACCGGGGAGCTGTTTTTT. This gives the protein CASQARTNTGELFF. Using reference TRBV5-5 and TRBJ2-2 for the parts outside the CDR3, the full variable domain is DAGVTQSPTHLIKTRGQQVTLRCSPISGHKSVSWYQQVLGQGPQFIFQYYEKEERGRGNFPDRFSARQFPNYSSELNVNALLLGDSALYLCASQARTNTGELFFGEGSRLTVL.

This chain joins TRBV10-3 and TRBJ2-1; weak D call: TRBD2 (5 bases). This CDR3 comprises 15 residues. Trimming took 6 bases from V and 4 from J, leaving 16 bases between them. Germline V lookup: CDR1 ENHRY, CDR2 SYGVKD. CDR3 loop: CAISPLGVSYNEQFF. CDR3 coding DNA: TGTGCCATCAGCCCCCTGGGAGTGAGTTACAATGAGCAGTTCTTC.